Below, 4 T cell receptor beta chains from the same sample are listed, as sequenced in a study of PD-L1 blockade in urothelial cancer (dated by TCRdb to about 2017). Receptors were amplified or captured by the immunoSEQ multiplex PCR assay. In its TCRdb copy, this immuneACCESS table keeps in-frame sequences only and misses some clones. Where compared with another copy, unresolved V genes explain less than half of these, and the others have no known cause. The sample table contains 50,000 to 65,000 clones; only one count was recorded for 84% of them. The ten largest clones add up to about 5.6% of the sample. The material sequenced was PBMCs, taken around atezolizumab (anti-PD-L1) treatment. These receptors originate from a man aged 35 to 55 with urothelial cancer.

This clone showed up just once. The rearrangement joins TRBV19 to TRBJ1-1; D not resolved. CDR3 length equals 14 residues. Germline loops: CDR1 LNHDA, CDR2 SQIVND (reference sequence). The V end was cut by 1 base, the J end by 6 bases, with 12 bases between. The CDR3 DNA is TGTGCCAGTAGTATAGGATACGGGGTCGCTGAAGCTTTCTTT. The encoded protein is CASSIGYGVAEAFF.

As DNA, the CDR3 is TGTGCCAGCAGCGTACTTGGGACTAGCGGCTTCTACAATGAGCAGTTCTTC. This encodes CASSVLGTSGFYNEQFF. This sequence joins TRBV9 and TRBJ2-1, with 11 bases aligning to TRBD2. The CDR3 covers 17 residues. Germline loops: CDR1 SGDLS, CDR2 YYNGEE. V was clipped by 1 base and J by 3 bases; unmatched bases: 6.

This clone appeared a few times. The V and J genes are TRBV29-1 and TRBJ1-1; tentatively, D is TRBD1 (6 bases). Per germline, CDR1 SQVTM and CDR2 ANQGSEA. This CDR3 contains 13 residues. Trimming took 8 bases from V and 0 from J, leaving 13 bases between them. DNA of the CDR3: TGCAGCACAAAGGACAGTATGAACACTGAAGCTTTCTTT. This sequence encodes CSTKDSMNTEAFF.

This chain joins TRBV6-5 and TRBJ2-2, with D perhaps TRBD1 (6 bases). Trimming took 4 bases from V and 3 from J, leaving 12 bases between them. Germline assignment: CDR1 MNHEY and CDR2 SVGAGI. CDR3 size: 15 residues. The CDR3, as DNA: TGTGCCAGCAGTTCCAGGGGCCCTTACACCGGGGAGCTGTTTTTT. Translated: CASSSRGPYTGELFF.